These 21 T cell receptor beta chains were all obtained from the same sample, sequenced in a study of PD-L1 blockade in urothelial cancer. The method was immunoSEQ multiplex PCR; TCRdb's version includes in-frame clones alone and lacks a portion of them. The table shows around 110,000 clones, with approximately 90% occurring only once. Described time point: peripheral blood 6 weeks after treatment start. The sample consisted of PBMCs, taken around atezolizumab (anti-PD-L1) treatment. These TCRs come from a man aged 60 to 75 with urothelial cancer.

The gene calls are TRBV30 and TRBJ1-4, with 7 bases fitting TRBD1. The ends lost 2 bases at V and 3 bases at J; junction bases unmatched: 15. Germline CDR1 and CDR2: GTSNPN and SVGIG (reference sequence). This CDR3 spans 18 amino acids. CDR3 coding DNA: TGTGCCTGGAGTCCTCCGGGGGTGACCGGGACAGCTAATGAAAAACTGTTTTTT. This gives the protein CAWSPPGVTGTANEKLFF. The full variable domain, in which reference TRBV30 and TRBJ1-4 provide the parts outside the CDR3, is SQTIHQWPATLVQPVGSPLSLECTVEGTSNPNLYWYRQAAGRGLQLLFYSVGIGQISSEVPQNLSASRPQDRQFILSSKKLLLSDSGFYLCAWSPPGVTGTANEKLFFGSGTQLSVL.

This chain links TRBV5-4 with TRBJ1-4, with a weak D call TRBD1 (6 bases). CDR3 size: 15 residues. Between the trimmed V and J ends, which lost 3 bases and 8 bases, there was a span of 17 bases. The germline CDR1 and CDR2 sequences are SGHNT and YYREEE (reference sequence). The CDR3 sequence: CASSSDRDIGEKLFF. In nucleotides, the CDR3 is TGTGCCAGCAGCTCCGACCGGGACATAGGGGAAAAACTGTTTTTT.

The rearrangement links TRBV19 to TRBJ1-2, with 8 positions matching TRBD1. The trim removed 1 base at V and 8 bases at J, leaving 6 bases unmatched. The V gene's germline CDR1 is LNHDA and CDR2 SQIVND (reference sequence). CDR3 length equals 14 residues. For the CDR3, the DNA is TGTGCCAGTAGTATAGCACAGGGGGTGCTAGGCTACACCTTC. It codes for CASSIAQGVLGYTF.

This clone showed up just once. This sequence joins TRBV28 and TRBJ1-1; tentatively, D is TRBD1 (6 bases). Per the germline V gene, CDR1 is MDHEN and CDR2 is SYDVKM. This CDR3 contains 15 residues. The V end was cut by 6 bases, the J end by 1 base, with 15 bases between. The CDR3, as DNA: TGTGCCAGCAGCCCTATGGGACAACCGAACACTGAAGCTTTCTTT. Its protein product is CASSPMGQPNTEAFF.

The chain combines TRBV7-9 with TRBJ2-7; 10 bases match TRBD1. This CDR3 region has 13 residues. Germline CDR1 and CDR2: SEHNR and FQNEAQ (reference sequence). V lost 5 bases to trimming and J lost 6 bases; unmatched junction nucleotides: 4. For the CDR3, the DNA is TGTGCCAGCAGCCAGGGACAGGGGCTCGAGCAGTACTTC. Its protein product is CASSQGQGLEQYF.

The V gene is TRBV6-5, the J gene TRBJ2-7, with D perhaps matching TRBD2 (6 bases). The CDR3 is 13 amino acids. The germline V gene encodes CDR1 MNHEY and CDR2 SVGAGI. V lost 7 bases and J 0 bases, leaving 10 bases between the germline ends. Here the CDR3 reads CASTRRGSYEQYF. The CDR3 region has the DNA TGTGCCAGCACCCGGAGGGGCTCCTACGAGCAGTACTTC.

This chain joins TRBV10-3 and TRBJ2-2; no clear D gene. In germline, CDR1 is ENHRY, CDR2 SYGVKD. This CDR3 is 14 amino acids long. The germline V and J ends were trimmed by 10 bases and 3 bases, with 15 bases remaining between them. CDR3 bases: TGTGCCACCCGAAGAGATATAGACACCGGGGAGCTGTTTTTT. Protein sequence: CATRRDIDTGELFF.

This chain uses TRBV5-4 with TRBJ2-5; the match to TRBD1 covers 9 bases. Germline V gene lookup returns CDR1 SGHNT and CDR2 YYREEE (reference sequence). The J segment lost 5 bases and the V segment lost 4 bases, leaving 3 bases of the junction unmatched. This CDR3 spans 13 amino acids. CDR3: CASSRDRDETQYF. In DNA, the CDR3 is TGTGCCAGCAGCCGGGACAGGGACGAGACCCAGTACTTC.

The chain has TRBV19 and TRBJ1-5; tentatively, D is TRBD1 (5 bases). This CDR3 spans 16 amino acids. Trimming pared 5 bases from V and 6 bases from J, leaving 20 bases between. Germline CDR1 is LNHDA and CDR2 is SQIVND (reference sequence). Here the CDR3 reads CASSPGEGRAGQPQHF. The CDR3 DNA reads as TGTGCCAGTAGTCCCGGGGAGGGGCGCGCCGGTCAGCCCCAGCATTTT.

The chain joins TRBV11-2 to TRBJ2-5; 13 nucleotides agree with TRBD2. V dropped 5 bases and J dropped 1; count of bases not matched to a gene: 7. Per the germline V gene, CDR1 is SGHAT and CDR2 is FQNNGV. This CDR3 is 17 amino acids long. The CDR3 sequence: CASSRGTSGNVQETQYF. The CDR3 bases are TGTGCCAGCAGCAGGGGGACTAGCGGGAACGTCCAAGAGACCCAGTACTTC. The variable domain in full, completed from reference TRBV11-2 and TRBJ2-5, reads EAGVAQSPRYKIIEKRQSVAFWCNPISGHATLYWYQQILGQGPKLLIQFQNNGVVDDSQLPKDRFSAERLKGVDSTLKIQPAKLEDSAVYLCASSRGTSGNVQETQYFGPGTRLLVL.

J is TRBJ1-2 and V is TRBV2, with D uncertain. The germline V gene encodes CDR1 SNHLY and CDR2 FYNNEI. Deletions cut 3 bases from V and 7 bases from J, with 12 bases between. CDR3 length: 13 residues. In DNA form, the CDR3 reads TGTGCCAGCAGTGATGACGGATCTAGTGGCTACACCTTC. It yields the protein CASSDDGSSGYTF.

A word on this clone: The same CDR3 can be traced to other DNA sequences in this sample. Written as DNA, the CDR3 is TGCGCCAGCAGCTTGGCAGGGGAGACCCAGTACTTC. This gives the protein CASSLAGETQYF. The V gene is TRBV5-1, the J gene TRBJ2-5; D may be TRBD1 (5 bases). With 0 bases removed from V and 5 bases from J, the gap between germline ends came to 5 bases. Per the germline V gene, CDR1 is SGHRS and CDR2 is YFSETQ. The CDR3 sequence is 12 residues long.

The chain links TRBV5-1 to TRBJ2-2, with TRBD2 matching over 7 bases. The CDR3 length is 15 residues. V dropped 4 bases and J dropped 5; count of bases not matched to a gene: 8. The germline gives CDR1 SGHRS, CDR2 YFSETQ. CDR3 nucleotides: TGCGCCAGCAGCCCATTAGCGGGCCGGACCGGGGAGCTGTTTTTT. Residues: CASSPLAGRTGELFF.

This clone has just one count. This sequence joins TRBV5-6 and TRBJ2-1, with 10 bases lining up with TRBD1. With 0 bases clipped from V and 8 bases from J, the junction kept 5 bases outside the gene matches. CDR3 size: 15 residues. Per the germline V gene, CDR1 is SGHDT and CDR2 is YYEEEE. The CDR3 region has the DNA TGTGCCAGCAGCTTGGAAGGGACAGGGGAAGATGAGCAGTTCTTC. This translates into CASSLEGTGEDEQFF.

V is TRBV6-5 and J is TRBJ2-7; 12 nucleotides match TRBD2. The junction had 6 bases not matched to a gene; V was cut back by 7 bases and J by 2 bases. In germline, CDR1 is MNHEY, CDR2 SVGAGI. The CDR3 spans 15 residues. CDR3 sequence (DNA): TGTGCCAGCATTCCTCGGACTAGCGGGACCTACGAGCAGTACTTC. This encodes CASIPRTSGTYEQYF.

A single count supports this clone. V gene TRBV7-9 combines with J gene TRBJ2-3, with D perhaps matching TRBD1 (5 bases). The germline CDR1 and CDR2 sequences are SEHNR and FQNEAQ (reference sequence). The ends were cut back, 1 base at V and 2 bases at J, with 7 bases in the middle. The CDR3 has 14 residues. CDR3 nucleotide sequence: TGTGCCAGCAGCTTAGGACAGTCCACAGATACGCAGTATTTT. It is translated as CASSLGQSTDTQYF. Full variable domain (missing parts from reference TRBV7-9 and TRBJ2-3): DTGVSQNPRHKITKRGQNVTFRCDPISEHNRLYWYRQTLGQGPEFLTYFQNEAQLEKSRLLSDRFSAERPKGSFSTLEIQRTEQGDSAMYLCASSLGQSTDTQYFGPGTRLTVL.

The CDR3 DNA reads as TGTGCCAGCACCCTAGGGGGTTCTAATGAAAAACTGTTTTTT. Protein sequence: CASTLGGSNEKLFF. The J gene is TRBJ1-4, the V gene TRBV28, with D tentatively TRBD1 (6 bases). CDR3 length: 14 amino acids. V was clipped by 7 bases and J by 3 bases, with 12 bases between them. CDR1 and CDR2 (germline): MDHEN, SYDVKM.

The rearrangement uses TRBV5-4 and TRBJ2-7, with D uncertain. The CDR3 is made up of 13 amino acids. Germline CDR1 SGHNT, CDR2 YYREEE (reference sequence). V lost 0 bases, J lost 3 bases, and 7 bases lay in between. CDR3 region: CASSLGADYEQYF. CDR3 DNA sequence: TGTGCCAGCAGCTTGGGGGCAGACTACGAGCAGTACTTC.

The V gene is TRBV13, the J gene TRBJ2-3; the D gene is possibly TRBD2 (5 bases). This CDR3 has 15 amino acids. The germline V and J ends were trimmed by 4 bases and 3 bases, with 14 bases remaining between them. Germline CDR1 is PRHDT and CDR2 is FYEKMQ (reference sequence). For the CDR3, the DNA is TGTGCCAGCAGCTCATCCGGAGGTGGGACAGATACGCAGTATTTT. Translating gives CASSSSGGGTDTQYF.

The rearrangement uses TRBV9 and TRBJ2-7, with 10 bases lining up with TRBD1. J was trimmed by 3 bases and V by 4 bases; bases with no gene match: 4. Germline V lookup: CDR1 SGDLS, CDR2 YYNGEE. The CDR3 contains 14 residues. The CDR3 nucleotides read TGTGCCAGCAGCCCTTGGGACAGGGGCTACGAGCAGTACTTC. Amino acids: CASSPWDRGYEQYF. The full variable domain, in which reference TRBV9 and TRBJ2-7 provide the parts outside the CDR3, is DSGVTQTPKHLITATGQRVTLRCSPRSGDLSVYWYQQSLDQGLQFLIQYYNGEERAKGNILERFSAQQFPDLHSELNLSSLELGDSALYFCASSPWDRGYEQYFGPGTRLTVT.

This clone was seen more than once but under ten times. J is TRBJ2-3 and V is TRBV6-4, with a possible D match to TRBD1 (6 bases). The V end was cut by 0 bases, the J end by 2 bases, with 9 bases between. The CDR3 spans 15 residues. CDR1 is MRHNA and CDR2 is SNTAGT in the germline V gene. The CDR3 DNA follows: TGTGCCAGCAGTGACTCGACAGGAGACACAGATACGCAGTATTTT. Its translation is CASSDSTGDTDTQYF.